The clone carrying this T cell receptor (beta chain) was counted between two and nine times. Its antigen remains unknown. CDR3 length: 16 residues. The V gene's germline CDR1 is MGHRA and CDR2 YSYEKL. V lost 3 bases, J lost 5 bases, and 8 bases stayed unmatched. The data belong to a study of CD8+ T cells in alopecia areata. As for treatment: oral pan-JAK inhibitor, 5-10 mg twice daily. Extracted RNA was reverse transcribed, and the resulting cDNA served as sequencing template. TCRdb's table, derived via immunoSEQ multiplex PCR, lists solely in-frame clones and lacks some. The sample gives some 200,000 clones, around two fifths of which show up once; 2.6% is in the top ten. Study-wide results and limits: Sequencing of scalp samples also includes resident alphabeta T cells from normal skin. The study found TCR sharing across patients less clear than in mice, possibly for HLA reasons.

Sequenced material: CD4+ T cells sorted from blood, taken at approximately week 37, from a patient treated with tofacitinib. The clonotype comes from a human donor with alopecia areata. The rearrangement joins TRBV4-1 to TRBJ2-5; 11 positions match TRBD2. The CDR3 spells CASSQPTSGRSETQYF. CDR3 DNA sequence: TGCGCCAGCAGCCAGCCCACTAGCGGGAGATCGGAGACCCAGTACTTC.